This T cell receptor beta chain was observed in a study of cytomegalovirus exposure and HLA in healthy donors. Whole-study findings and limits: Certain indistinguishable V segments, among them TRBV6-2 and TRBV6-3, were excluded. An analysis done earlier found most TCR beta V segments productive about 87% or about 30% of the time.

As to this clone: Its antigen is unidentified.

A multiplex PCR was run with 60 Vbeta primers and 13 Jbeta primers. Generated by immunoSEQ multiplex PCR, the TCRdb table keeps only in-frame clones and is missing some. The profile covers about 170,000 clones, with 80% to 90% appearing a single time and approximately 2.3% taken by the ten largest. Among the donors, all were healthy bone marrow donors. Per the germline V gene, CDR1 is SGDLS and CDR2 is YYNGEE. The CDR3 sequence is 13 residues long. V dropped 0 bases and J dropped 5 bases, with 8 bases sitting between them. Sequences were obtained from PBMCs. This chain connects TRBV9 to TRBJ2-5; D not resolved. The origin of this receptor is a male donor in good health and CMV-seronegative. This CDR3 is CASSVDRTETQYF. The CDR3 nucleotides are TGTGCCAGCAGCGTAGATAGAACTGAGACCCAGTACTTC.